This TCR beta chain was captured by sequencing in a study of OX40 agonist ivuxolimab in advanced cancers. Study details: Treatment of patients was with ivuxolimab, an agonistic anti-OX40 (CD134) antibody.

The study, taken as a whole, reports: There was clonal expansion of CD4+ and CD8+ blood T cells by week 6 at 0.1 to 3.0 mg/kg.

With 4 bases clipped from V and 5 bases from J, the junction kept 7 bases outside the gene matches. The V gene's germline CDR1 is MDHEN and CDR2 SYDVKM. CDR3 length: 15 residues. Prior autoimmune disease or systemic immunosuppression barred patients. Worth noting for this clone: Its antigen is not known.

Clones were sequenced by immunoSEQ multiplex PCR, and TCRdb holds only the in-frame ones, with some missing. The table records some 100,000 clones, about nine tenths of them present only once. The chain joins TRBV28 to TRBJ2-1, with TRBD2 matching 8 bases. The starting material was CD4+ or CD8+ T cells sorted from blood, obtained in a trial of the OX40 agonist ivuxolimab. The receptor comes from an adult with an advanced solid tumor such as melanoma, head and neck, liver or kidney cancer. In nucleotides, the CDR3 is TGTGCCAGCAGTTCGTACGGGAGGGGGAACAATGAGCAGTTCTTC. Its protein is CASSSYGRGNNEQFF. The full variable domain, in which reference TRBV28 and TRBJ2-1 provide the parts outside the CDR3, is DVKVTQSSRYLVKRTGEKVFLECVQDMDHENMFWYRQDPGLGLRLIYFSYDVKMKEKGDIPEGYSVSREKKERFSLILESASTNQTSMYLCASSSYGRGNNEQFFGPGTRLTVL.